The sequence of this T cell receptor (beta chain) was determined in a study of blood T cell repertoires in COVID-19. For the study at large: From the United States, Italy and Spain came samples of acute and convalescent COVID-19. Sample material is recorded as cDNA or gDNA derived from T cells, B-cell-depleted T cells, or PBMCs.

In the original processing: Scientists estimated how many nucleated cells there were by amplifying reference gene primers. This table comes from immunoSEQ multiplex PCR, and its TCRdb copy is limited to in-frame clones, with some not included. Clone size and the V and J calls come from that table; the DNA yielded D and trimming. The repertoire holds 30,000 to 45,000 clones, about 88% seen once, with 10% to 15% in the top ten. This clone was recorded a few times. This CDR3 has 15 residues. From germline, CDR1 is SGHAT and CDR2 FQNNGV. Trimming cost V 7 bases and J 2 bases, with 18 bases left between them.

The rearrangement joins TRBV11-2 to TRBJ2-7, with D possibly matching TRBD2 (6 bases). The receptor was isolated from a man aged 55 to 70 with active COVID-19. The sequenced sample consisted of peripheral blood. CDR3 DNA: TGTGCCAGCACTATTTGGGAGGCTAGTCCCTACGAGCAGTACTTC. Amino acids: CASTIWEASPYEQYF.